This TCR beta chain was sequenced for a study of shared clonotypes between healthy human individuals. About the research overall: The study used three CD4 naive, three CD4 memory, two CD8 naive and one CD8 memory plate per donor.

Profiled with immunoSEQ multiplex PCR; TCRdb holds only in-frame clones, not every one. The repertoire has approximately 1.4 million clones, 95% to 99% of them found once; the top ten carry around 0.47%. This CDR3 is 15 amino acids long. V lost 2 bases and J lost 4, with 15 bases in between. Germline CDR1 reads MNHEY; CDR2 reads SVGAGI. Notes on the study in general: Rarefaction showed that sequencing of sorted subsets was incomplete (despite large depth).

The count of this clone is one. Its antigen is still unknown. The TCR originated in a man aged 25-45 years in good health. Sample: naive CD4+ T cells sorted from blood. The subset denotes: CD45RA+ positively selected. This chain links TRBV6-5 with TRBJ2-7, with a weak D call TRBD1 (6 bases). The CDR3 nucleotides read TGTGCCAGCAGTTACCACGACAGGAAGGGATACGAGCAGTACTTC. This encodes CASSYHDRKGYEQYF.